Listed here is a single T cell receptor (beta chain). Its specificity is not known. These data belong to a study of siplizumab effects on memory and regulatory T cells. General study points: Naive T cells were seemingly more diverse than memory cells, and major contributions to the alloresponse seemed to be made by them.

Assay: immunoSEQ multiplex PCR; the TCRdb copy retains only in-frame clones and omits some. The top ten hold about 0.6% of the sample, which has around 100,000 clones, 94% seen once. The CDR3 runs 12 residues. Germline V CDR1 and CDR2: ENHRY, SYGVKD. The ends were cut back, 6 bases at V and 10 bases at J, with 13 bases in the middle. This chain connects TRBV10-3 to TRBJ2-1; TRBD2 is a possible D gene (6 bases). The receptor comes from a human donor in good health. Sequencing was performed on Tregs sorted from blood. In DNA form, the CDR3 reads TGTGCCATCAGCCTGCCCGGAGGGGAGCAGTTCTTC. This codes for CAISLPGGEQFF.